What follows is one T cell receptor beta chain and its context. This record comes from a study of blood T cell repertoires in COVID-19. Trimming took 3 bases from V and 3 from J, leaving 11 bases between them. Germline V gives CDR1 SGHTA, CDR2 FQGTGA. The CDR3 is 14 amino acids. The protocol was immunoSEQ multiplex PCR, while the TCRdb copy is restricted to in-frame clones and leaves out a portion. The top ten clones hold 6% to 9.5% of a sample with approximately 220,000 clones, around 85% of them seen once. This chain links TRBV7-3 with TRBJ1-1, with D possibly matching TRBD1 (5 bases). The sequence was collected from a woman older than 75 with acute or convalescent COVID-19. Sequenced: peripheral blood. CDR3 DNA sequence: TGTGCCAGCAGCTTCCAGGGTGCGGACACTGAAGCTTTCTTT. This encodes CASSFQGADTEAFF.